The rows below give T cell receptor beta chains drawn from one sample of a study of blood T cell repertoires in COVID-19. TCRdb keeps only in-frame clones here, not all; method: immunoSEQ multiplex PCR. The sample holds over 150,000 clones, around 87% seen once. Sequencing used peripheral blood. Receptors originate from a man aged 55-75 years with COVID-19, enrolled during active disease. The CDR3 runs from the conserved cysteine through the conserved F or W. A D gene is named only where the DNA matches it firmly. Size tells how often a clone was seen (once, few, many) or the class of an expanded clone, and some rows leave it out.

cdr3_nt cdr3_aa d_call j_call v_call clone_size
TGTGCCAGTAGTAGGCTAGAAAATCAGCCCCAGCATTTT CASSRLENQPQHF - TRBJ1-5 TRBV19 -
TGTGCCAGCAGCCCCTCACGGGACAGGGGTTTAAATGAGCAGTTCTTC CASSPSRDRGLNEQFF TRBD1 TRBJ2-1 TRBV7-2 once
TGTGCCAGCAGTTCTGGACAGGGCTCTGGAAACACCATATATTTT CASSSGQGSGNTIYF TRBD1 TRBJ1-3 TRBV3-1/TRBV3-2 -
TGTGCCAGCAGGCGGACTAGCGGGGGGTCGGGTGAGCAGTTCTTC CASRRTSGGSGEQFF TRBD2 TRBJ2-1 TRBV2 -
TGTGCCAGCAGTTTAGATACTAGCGGGGGGGCCTACAATGAGCAGTTCTTC CASSLDTSGGAYNEQFF TRBD2 TRBJ2-1 TRBV28 -
TGCAGCGTTGACTTTTCCCCTGAGGTGGATACGCAGTATTTT CSVDFSPEVDTQYF - TRBJ2-3 TRBV29-1 -
TGCGCCAGCAGCCAAGATACCCTATATGGCTACACCTTC CASSQDTLYGYTF - TRBJ1-2 TRBV4-3 -
TGCGCCAGCAGCTTGAGTCCGGGGAATTCACCCCTCCACTTT CASSLSPGNSPLHF - TRBJ1-6 TRBV5-1 -
TGCGCCAGCAGCTCGGGACAGGGAAAGGTCGGAGCTTTCTTT CASSSGQGKVGAFF TRBD1 TRBJ1-1 TRBV5-1 once
TGCAGCGGGGACAGGGATAGCAATCAGCCCCAGCATTTT CSGDRDSNQPQHF TRBD1 TRBJ1-5 TRBV29-1 few
TGTGCCAGCAGTGAGACAGGGACCTCCTACGAGCAGTACTTC CASSETGTSYEQYF TRBD1 TRBJ2-7 TRBV28 few
TGTGCCAGTAGACTGACAGGGGTGCGTGAAAAACTGTTTTTT CASRLTGVREKLFF TRBD1 TRBJ1-4 TRBV19 few
TGTGCCAGCAGCGTAGAAGCAGGAGAGGGTATCGGGGAGCTGTTTTTT CASSVEAGEGIGELFF - TRBJ2-2 TRBV9 -
TGTGCCAGCAGCCTAGGGGACAGGAACTCACCCCTCCACTTT CASSLGDRNSPLHF TRBD1 TRBJ1-6 TRBV3-1/TRBV3-2 -
TGCGCCAGCAGCCAAGATATCTGGAACACTGAAGCTTTCTTT CASSQDIWNTEAFF - TRBJ1-1 TRBV4-3 -
TGTGCCAGCAGCGCCGGACAGGGGCCTTGGCAGCCCCAGCATTTT CASSAGQGPWQPQHF TRBD1 TRBJ1-5 TRBV7-8 -
TGCAGCGTTGAAAAGAGGGGACTAGCGGGAGCCCAAGGAAGCGTTGAGCAGTTCTTC CSVEKRGLAGAQGSVEQFF TRBD2 TRBJ2-1 TRBV29-1 -
TGTGCCAGCAGCTTGCCCGACAGGAGCAATCAGCCCCAGCATTTT CASSLPDRSNQPQHF - TRBJ1-5 TRBV5-8 -
TGTGCCAGCAGCCGACAGGGGTTAACTGAAGCTTTCTTT CASSRQGLTEAFF TRBD1 TRBJ1-1 TRBV3-1/TRBV3-2 -
TGTGCCAGTATTAAGTCAGGGACATACTATGGCTACACCTTC CASIKSGTYYGYTF - TRBJ1-2 TRBV19 -
TGTGCCACCAGCAGACAGGGGGGCGACGAGCAGTACTTC CATSRQGGDEQYF - TRBJ2-7 TRBV15 -
TGTGCCACCGCACTAGCGGGAGTATTATCAAATGAGCAGTTCTTC CATALAGVLSNEQFF TRBD2 TRBJ2-1 TRBV6-5 -
TGTGCCAGCAGTCTTGTCCTGAACACTGAAGCTTTCTTT CASSLVLNTEAFF - TRBJ1-1 TRBV6-5 -
TGTGCCAGCAGTTCGGGAAGCACCAACACTGAAGCTTTCTTT CASSSGSTNTEAFF - TRBJ1-1 TRBV28 -
TGTGCCAGCAGCGGCAACAGCCTCACCGGGGAGCTGTTTTTT CASSGNSLTGELFF - TRBJ2-2 TRBV7-2 once
TGTGCCAGCATGGTAGGGGGCTTACTCGACGAGCAGTACTTC CASMVGGLLDEQYF TRBD1 TRBJ2-7 TRBV28 once
TGTGCCAGCAGTACCGAAGGGGGCAGGGGGATGGCAGCTTTCTTT CASSTEGGRGMAAFF TRBD1 TRBJ1-1 TRBV7-2 -
TGTGCCAGCAGCGTAACAGGGGTGGCAGTGCAAACCCAGTACTTC CASSVTGVAVQTQYF TRBD1 TRBJ2-5 TRBV7-2 -